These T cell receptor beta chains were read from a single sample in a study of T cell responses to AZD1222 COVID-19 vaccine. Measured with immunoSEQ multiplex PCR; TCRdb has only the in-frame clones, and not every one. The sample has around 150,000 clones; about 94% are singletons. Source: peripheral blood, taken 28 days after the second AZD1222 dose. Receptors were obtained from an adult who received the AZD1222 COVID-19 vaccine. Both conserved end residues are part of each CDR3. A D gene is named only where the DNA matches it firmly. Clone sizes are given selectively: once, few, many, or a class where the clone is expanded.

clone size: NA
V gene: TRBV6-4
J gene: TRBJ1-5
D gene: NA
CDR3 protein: CASSQGRDQPQHF
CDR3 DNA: TGTGCCAGCTCGCAGGGCAGGGATCAGCCCCAGCATTTT

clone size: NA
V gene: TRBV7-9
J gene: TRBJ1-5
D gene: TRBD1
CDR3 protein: CASSSDRDSNQPQHF
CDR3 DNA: TGTGCCAGCAGCTCGGACAGGGACAGCAATCAGCCCCAGCATTTT

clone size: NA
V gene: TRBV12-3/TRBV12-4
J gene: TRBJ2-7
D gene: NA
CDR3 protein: CASSLRQIYEQYF
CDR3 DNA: TGTGCCAGCAGTTTACGGCAGATCTACGAGCAGTACTTC

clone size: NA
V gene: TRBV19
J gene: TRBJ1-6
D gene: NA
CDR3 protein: CASSTQAGGYSPLHF
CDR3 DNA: TGTGCCAGTAGTACCCAGGCGGGCGGTTATTCACCCCTCCACTTT

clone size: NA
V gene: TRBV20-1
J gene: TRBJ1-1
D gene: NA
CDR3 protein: CSANEPRGGVTEAFF
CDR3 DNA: TGCAGTGCTAATGAGCCAAGGGGGGGCGTCACTGAAGCTTTCTTT

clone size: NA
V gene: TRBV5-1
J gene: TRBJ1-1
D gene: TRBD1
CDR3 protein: CASSLTGGDTEAFF
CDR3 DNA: TGCGCCAGCAGCTTGACAGGGGGCGACACTGAAGCTTTCTTT

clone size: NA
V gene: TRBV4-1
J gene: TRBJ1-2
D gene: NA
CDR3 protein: CASSQDQKNYGYTF
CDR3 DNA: TGCGCCAGCAGCCAAGACCAGAAAAACTATGGCTACACCTTC

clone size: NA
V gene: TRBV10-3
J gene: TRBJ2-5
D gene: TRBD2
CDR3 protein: CAIAGGLRETQYF
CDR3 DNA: TGTGCCATAGCGGGGGGGCTTAGAGAGACCCAGTACTTC

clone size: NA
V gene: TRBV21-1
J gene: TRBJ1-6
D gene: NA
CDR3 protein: CASQGSSYNSPLHF
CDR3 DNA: TGTGCCAGCCAGGGGAGCTCCTATAATTCACCCCTCCACTTT

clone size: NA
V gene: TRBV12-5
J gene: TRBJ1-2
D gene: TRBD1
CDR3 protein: CASGSDRGLGGYGYTF
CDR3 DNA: TGTGCTAGTGGTTCCGACAGGGGGTTAGGGGGCTATGGCTACACCTTC

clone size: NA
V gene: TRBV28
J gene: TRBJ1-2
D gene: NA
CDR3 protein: CASSPPRVYGYTF
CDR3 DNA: TGTGCCAGCAGTCCCCCCAGGGTCTATGGCTACACCTTC

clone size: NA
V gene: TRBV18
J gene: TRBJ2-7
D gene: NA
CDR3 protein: CASSPKTGTFHEQYF
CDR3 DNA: TGTGCCAGCTCACCGAAGACAGGGACTTTCCACGAGCAGTACTTC

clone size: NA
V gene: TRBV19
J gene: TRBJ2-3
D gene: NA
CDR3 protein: CASSIGGEVDTQYF
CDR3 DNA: TGTGCCAGTAGTATAGGAGGGGAAGTAGATACGCAGTATTTT

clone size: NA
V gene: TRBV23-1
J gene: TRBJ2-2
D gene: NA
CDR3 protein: CASTLGGVPRNPGELFF
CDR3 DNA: TGCGCCAGCACCCTAGGAGGAGTCCCCAGAAACCCCGGGGAGCTGTTTTTT

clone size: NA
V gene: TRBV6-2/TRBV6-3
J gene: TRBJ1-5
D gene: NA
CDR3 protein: CASSYEGVQPQHF
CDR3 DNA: TGTGCCAGCAGTTACGAGGGAGTTCAGCCCCAGCATTTT

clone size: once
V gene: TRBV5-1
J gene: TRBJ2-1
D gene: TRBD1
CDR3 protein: CASSLRAGQGTYEQFF
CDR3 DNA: TGCGCCAGCAGCCTACGAGCGGGACAGGGTACATACGAGCAGTTCTTC

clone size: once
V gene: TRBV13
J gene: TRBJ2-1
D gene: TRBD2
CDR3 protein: CASSLTSGIYNEQFF
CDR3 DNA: TGTGCCAGCAGCTTAACTAGCGGGATTTACAATGAGCAGTTCTTC

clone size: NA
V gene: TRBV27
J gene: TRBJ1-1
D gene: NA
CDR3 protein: CASSTLRGTEAFF
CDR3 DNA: TGTGCCAGCAGCACCCTCCGAGGAACTGAAGCTTTCTTT

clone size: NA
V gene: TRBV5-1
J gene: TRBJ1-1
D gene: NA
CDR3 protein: CASSLAGGMNTEAFF
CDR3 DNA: TGCGCCAGCAGCTTAGCAGGCGGGATGAACACTGAAGCTTTCTTT

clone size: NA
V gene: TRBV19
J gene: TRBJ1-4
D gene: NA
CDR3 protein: CASSIARQRNEKLFF
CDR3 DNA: TGTGCCAGTAGTATAGCCCGACAGAGAAATGAAAAACTGTTTTTT

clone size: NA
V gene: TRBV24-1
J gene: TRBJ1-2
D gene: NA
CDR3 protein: CATSDSGSVTNYGYTF
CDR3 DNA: TGTGCCACCAGTGATTCGGGGTCTGTTACTAACTATGGCTACACCTTC

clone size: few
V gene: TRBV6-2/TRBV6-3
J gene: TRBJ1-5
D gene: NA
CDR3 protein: CASSYTTEGGQPQHF
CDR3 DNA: TGTGCCAGCAGTTACACGACAGAGGGTGGACAGCCCCAGCATTTT

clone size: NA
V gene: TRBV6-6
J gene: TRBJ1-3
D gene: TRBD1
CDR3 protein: CASSTGVAGNTIYF
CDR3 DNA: TGTGCCAGCAGTACAGGGGTTGCTGGAAACACCATATATTTT

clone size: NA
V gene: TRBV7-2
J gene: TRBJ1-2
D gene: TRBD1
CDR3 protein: CASSSRTGNNYGYTF
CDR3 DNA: TGTGCCAGCAGCTCGAGGACAGGGAATAACTATGGCTACACCTTC